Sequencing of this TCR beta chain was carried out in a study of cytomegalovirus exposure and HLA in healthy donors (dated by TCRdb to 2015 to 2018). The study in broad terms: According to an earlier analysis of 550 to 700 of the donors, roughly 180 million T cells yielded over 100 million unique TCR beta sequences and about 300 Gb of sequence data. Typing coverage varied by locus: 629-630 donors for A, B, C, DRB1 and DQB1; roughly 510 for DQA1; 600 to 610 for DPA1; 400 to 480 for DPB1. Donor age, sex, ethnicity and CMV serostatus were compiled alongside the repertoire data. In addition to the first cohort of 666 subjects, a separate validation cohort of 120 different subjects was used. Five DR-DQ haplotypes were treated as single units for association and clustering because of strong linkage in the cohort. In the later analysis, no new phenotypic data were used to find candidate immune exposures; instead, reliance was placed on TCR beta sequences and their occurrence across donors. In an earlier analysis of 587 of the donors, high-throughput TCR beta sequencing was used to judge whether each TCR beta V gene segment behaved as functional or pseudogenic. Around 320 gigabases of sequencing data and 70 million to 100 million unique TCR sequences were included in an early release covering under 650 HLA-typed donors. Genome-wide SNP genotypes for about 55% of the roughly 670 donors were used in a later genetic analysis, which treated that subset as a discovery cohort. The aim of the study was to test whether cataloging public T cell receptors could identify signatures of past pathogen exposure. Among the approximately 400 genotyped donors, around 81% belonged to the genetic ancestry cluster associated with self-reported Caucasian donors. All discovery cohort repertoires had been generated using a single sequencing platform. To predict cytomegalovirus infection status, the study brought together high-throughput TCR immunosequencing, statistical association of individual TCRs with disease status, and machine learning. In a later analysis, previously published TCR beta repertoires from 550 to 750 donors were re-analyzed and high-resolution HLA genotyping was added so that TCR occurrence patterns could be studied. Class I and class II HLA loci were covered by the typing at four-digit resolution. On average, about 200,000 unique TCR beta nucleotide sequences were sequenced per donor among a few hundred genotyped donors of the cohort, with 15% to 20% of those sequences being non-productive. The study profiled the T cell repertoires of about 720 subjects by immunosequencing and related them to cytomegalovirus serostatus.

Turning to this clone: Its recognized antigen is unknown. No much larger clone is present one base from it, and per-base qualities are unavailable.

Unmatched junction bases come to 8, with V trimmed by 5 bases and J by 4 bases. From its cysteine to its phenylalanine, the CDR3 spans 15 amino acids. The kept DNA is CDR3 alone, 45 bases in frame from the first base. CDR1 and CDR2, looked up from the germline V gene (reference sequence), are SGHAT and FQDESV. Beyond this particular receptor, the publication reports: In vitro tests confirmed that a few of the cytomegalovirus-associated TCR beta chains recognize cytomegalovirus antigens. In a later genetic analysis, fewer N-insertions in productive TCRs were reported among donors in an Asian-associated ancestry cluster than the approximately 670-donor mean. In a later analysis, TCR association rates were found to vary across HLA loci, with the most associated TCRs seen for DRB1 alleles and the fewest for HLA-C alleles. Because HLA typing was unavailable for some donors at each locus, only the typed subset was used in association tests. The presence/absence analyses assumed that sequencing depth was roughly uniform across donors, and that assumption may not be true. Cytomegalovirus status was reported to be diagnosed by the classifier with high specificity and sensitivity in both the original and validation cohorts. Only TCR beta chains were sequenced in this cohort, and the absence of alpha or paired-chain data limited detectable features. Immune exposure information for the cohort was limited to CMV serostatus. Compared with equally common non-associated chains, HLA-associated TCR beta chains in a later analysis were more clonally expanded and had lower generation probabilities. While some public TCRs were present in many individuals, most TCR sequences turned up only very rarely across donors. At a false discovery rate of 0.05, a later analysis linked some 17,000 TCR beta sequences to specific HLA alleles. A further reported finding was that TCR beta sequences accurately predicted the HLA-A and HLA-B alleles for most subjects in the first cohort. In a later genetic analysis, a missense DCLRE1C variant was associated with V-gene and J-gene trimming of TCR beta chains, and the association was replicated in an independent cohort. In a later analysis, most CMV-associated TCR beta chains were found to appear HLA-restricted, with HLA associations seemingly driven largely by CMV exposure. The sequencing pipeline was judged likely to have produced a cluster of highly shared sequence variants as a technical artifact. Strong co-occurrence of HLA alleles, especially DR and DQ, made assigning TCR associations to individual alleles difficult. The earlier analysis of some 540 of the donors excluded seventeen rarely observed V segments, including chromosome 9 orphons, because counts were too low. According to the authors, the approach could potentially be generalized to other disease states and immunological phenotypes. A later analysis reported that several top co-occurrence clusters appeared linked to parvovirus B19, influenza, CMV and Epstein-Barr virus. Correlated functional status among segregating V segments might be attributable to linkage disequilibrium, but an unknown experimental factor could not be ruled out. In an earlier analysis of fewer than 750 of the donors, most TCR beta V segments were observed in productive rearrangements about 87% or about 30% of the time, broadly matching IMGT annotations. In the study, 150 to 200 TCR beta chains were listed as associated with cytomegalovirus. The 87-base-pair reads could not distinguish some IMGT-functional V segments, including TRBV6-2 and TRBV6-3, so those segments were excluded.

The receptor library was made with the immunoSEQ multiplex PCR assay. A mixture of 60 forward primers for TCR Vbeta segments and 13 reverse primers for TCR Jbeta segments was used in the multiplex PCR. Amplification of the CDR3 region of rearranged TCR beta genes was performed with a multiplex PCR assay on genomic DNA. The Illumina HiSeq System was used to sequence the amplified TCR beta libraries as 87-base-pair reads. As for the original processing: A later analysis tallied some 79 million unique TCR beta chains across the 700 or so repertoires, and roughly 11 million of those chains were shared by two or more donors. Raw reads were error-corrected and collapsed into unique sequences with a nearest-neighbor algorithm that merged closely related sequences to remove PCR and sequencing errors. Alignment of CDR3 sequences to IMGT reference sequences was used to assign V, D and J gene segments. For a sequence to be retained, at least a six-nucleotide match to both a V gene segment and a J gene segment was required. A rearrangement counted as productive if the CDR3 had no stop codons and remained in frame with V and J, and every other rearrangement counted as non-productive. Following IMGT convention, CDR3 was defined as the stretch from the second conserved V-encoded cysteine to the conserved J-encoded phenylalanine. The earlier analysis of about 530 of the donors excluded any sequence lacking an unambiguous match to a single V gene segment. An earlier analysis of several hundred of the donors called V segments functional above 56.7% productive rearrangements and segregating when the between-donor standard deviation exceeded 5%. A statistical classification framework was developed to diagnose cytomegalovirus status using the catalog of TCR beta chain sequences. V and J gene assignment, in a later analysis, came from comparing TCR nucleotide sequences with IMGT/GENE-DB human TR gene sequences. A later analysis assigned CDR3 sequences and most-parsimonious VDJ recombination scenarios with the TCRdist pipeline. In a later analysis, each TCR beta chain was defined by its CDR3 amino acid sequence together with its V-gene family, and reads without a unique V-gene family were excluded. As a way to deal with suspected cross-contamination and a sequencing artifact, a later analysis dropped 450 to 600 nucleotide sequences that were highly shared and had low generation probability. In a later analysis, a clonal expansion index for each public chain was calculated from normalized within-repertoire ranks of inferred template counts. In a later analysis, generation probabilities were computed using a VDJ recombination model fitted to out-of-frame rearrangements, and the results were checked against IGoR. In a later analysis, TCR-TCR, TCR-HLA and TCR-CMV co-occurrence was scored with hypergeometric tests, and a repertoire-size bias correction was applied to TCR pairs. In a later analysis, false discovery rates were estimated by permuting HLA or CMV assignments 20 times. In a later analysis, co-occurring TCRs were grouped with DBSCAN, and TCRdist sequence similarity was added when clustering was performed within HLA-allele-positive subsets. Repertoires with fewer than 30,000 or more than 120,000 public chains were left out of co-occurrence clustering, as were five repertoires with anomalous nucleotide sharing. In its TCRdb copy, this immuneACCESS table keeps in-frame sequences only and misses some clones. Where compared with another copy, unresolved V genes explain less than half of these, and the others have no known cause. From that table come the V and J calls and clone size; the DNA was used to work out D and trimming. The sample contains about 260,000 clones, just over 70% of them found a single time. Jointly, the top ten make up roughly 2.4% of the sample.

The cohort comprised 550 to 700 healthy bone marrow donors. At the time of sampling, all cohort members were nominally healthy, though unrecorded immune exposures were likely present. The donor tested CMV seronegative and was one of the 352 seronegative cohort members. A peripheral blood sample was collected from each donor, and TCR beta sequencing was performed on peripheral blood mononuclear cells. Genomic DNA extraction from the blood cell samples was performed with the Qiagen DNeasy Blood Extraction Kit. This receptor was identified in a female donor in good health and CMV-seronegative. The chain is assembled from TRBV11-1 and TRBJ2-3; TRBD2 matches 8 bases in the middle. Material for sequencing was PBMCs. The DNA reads TGTGCCAGCAGCCCCGGGACTAGGGTAGCAGATACGCAGTATTTT. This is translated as CASSPGTRVADTQYF.